Listed below are T cell receptor beta chains from one sample, sequenced in a study of blood T cell repertoires in COVID-19. Assay: immunoSEQ multiplex PCR; the TCRdb copy retains only in-frame clones and omits some. The sample yields under 250,000 clones, roughly 80% seen once. Sequencing was done on a sample of peripheral blood. These receptors all stem from a woman in her 70s with acute or convalescent COVID-19. Both conserved end residues are part of each CDR3. Fields, in order: D gene, clone size, V gene, J gene, CDR3 DNA, CDR3 protein. D genes are given only for firm matches. The size of a clone is reported for some rows only, either as once, few or many, or as a class for expanded clones.

>TRBD1|few|TRBV2|TRBJ1-1
TGTGCCAGCAGTCGACAGGGGGAAAGGTACACTGAAGCTTTCTTT
CASSRQGERYTEAFF
>NA|NA|TRBV6-2/TRBV6-3|TRBJ1-1
TGTGCCAGCAGTACTCATCAGGGGAACACTGAAGCTTTCTTT
CASSTHQGNTEAFF
>TRBD1|few|TRBV10-3|TRBJ2-3
TGTGCCATCAGTGGGGCGGGACAGGGGATACATACGCAGTATTTT
CAISGAGQGIHTQYF
>TRBD2|NA|TRBV6-2/TRBV6-3|TRBJ2-1
TGTGCCAGCAGTCCGGGACTAGCGAGGATTGAGCAGTTCTTC
CASSPGLARIEQFF
>NA|NA|TRBV4-1|TRBJ1-6
TGCGCCAGCAGCCAAGGGACGGAGGTCTATAATTCACCCCTCCACTTT
CASSQGTEVYNSPLHF
>NA|NA|TRBV14|TRBJ1-6
TGTGCCAGCAGCCAAGTAGGGGTGTTGGGATCACCCCTCCACTTT
CASSQVGVLGSPLHF
>NA|NA|TRBV27|TRBJ2-3
TGTGCCAGCAGTCGGGACTCCCGCTGGGGAGGCGCAGATACGCAGTATTTT
CASSRDSRWGGADTQYF
>NA|NA|TRBV2|TRBJ1-2
TGTGCCAGCACCCCAGGGTCTAACTATGGCTACACCTTC
CASTPGSNYGYTF
>NA|NA|TRBV7-2|TRBJ1-3
TGTGCCAGCAGCTCCTCCTCTGGAAACACCATATATTTT
CASSSSSGNTIYF
>NA|NA|TRBV20-1|TRBJ1-1
TGCAGTGCTAGAGTCGGGGGAAAAGCTTTCTTT
CSARVGGKAFF
>NA|NA|TRBV5-4|TRBJ1-1
TGTGCCAGCAGCTTGGGCAGGGAAGCTGAAGCTTTCTTT
CASSLGREAEAFF
>NA|NA|TRBV3-1/TRBV3-2|TRBJ2-7
TGTGCCAGCAGCCAAGTTTCCTCCGAGCAGTACTTC
CASSQVSSEQYF
>NA|few|TRBV7-9|TRBJ1-2
TGTGCCAGCAGCTTACAGGGGCTGGATGGCTACACCTTC
CASSLQGLDGYTF
>TRBD1|NA|TRBV6-5|TRBJ2-3
TGTGCCAGCAGCCCCGGGACAGTCAGCACAGATACGCAGTATTTT
CASSPGTVSTDTQYF
>NA|NA|TRBV10-2|TRBJ2-7
TGCGCCAGCAGTGAAATGTACTACGAGCAGTACTTC
CASSEMYYEQYF
>NA|NA|TRBV7-2|TRBJ2-1
TGTGCCAGCAGCCTCCCGGGGGTGCGGGACCCCTACAATGAGCAGTTCTTC
CASSLPGVRDPYNEQFF
>TRBD2|NA|TRBV11-2|TRBJ2-2
TGTGCCAGCAGCTTATTTGGGGCTAGCGGGGGTGGAAACACCGGGGAGCTGTTTTTT
CASSLFGASGGGNTGELFF
>NA|few|TRBV7-9|TRBJ1-4
TGTGCCAGCAGCCTACTCCGAGGAGGAACAAATGAAAAACTGTTTTTT
CASSLLRGGTNEKLFF